These 12 T cell receptor beta chains came from one sample sequenced in a study of cytomegalovirus exposure and HLA in healthy donors. 13 Jbeta primers and 60 Vbeta primers were used for the PCR. The assay was immunoSEQ multiplex PCR, and TCRdb's table has in-frame clones only and misses some. The repertoire holds over 100,000 clones, with around 70% as singletons. Material: PBMCs. These receptors were collected from a woman between 65 and 79 years old in good health and CMV-seropositive.

This clone has only a few counts. The gene calls are TRBV10-3 and TRBJ1-2; 7 positions match TRBD1. V gave up 2 bases and J gave up 1 base; unmatched junction bases: 1. The V gene's germline CDR1 is ENHRY and CDR2 SYGVKD. The CDR3 loop spans 14 amino acids. CDR3 protein: CAISEGQVNYGYTF. The CDR3 bases are TGTGCCATCAGTGAGGGACAGGTTAACTATGGCTACACCTTC.

The rearrangement links TRBV2 to TRBJ2-2; no clear D. Germline CDR1 and CDR2: SNHLY and FYNNEI. The CDR3 spans 15 residues. V was clipped by 5 bases and J by 0 bases, with 10 bases between them. The CDR3 DNA reads TGTGCCAGCAGTCCTAATCATGCGAACACCGGGGAGCTGTTTTTT. Protein: CASSPNHANTGELFF.

The gene calls are TRBV18 and TRBJ1-4; weak D call: TRBD1 (6 bases). Per the germline V gene, CDR1 is KGHSH and CDR2 is LQKENI. This CDR3 is built from 14 residues. V lost 4 bases, J lost 3 bases, and 9 bases lay in between. The CDR3 DNA reads as TGTGCCAGCTCACTGGGGACATCTAATGAAAAACTGTTTTTT. Translation gives CASSLGTSNEKLFF.

This clone has a count of ten or more. The chain has TRBV2 and TRBJ2-3, with D unclear. From germline, CDR1 is SNHLY and CDR2 FYNNEI. Trimming pared 5 bases from V and 3 bases from J, leaving 12 bases between. The CDR3 sequence is 14 residues long. In nucleotides, the CDR3 is TGTGCCAGCAGTCTAAGTTTACCGACAGATACGCAGTATTTT. This codes for CASSLSLPTDTQYF.

The V and J genes are TRBV29-1 and TRBJ2-3; 7 bases are a match to TRBD1. The CDR3 runs 16 residues. V shed 5 bases, J shed 0 bases, and the junction held 11 bases outside the gene matches. Per the germline V gene, CDR1 is SQVTM and CDR2 is ANQGSEA. The CDR3 here is CSVLGQLGFSTDTQYF. Here the CDR3 DNA reads TGCAGCGTTCTGGGACAGTTAGGGTTTAGCACAGATACGCAGTATTTT.

The CDR3 DNA reads as TGTGCCAGCAAGGGGGGGGACTATGGCTACACCTTC. It translates to CASKGGDYGYTF. The chain combines TRBV27 with TRBJ1-2; possibly TRBD1 for D (6 bases). Germline values: CDR1 MNHEY, CDR2 SMNVEV (reference sequence). The CDR3 consists of 12 residues. V was pared by 7 bases and J by 3 bases, with 9 bases between.

The chain recombines TRBV4-1 with TRBJ2-1, with 12 positions matching TRBD2. Germline trimming cut 4 bases from V and 7 bases from J; bases unmatched to any gene: 8. Germline V gene sequence: CDR1 MGHRA, CDR2 YSYEKL. This CDR3 has 16 amino acids. Here the CDR3 reads CASSLNSGTSGNEQFF. CDR3 bases: TGCGCCAGCAGCCTTAATTCCGGGACTAGCGGGAATGAGCAGTTCTTC.

This chain joins TRBV6-5 and TRBJ2-7; 10 bases fit TRBD2. Germline V CDR1 and CDR2: MNHEY, SVGAGI. The CDR3 contains 15 residues. Unmatched junction bases numbered 10, after V lost 6 bases and J lost 5 bases. The CDR3 DNA is TGTGCCAGCAGCCGCGAAGCGGGGGGGCTCAACGAGCAGTACTTC. The encoded protein is CASSREAGGLNEQYF.

V usage is TRBV7-6 and J usage is TRBJ1-6, with a weak D call TRBD1 (6 bases). The CDR3 contains 19 residues. Germline V CDR1 and CDR2: SGHVS, FNYEAQ. V lost 0 bases and J 10 bases, leaving 25 bases between the germline ends. The CDR3 sequence: CASSLAPNREGYSWSPLHF. The CDR3 DNA is TGTGCCAGCAGCTTAGCTCCGAACAGGGAAGGGTACTCCTGGTCACCCCTCCACTTT.

V is TRBV18 and J is TRBJ1-4; 8 bases are shared with TRBD1. Germline CDR1 and CDR2: KGHSH and LQKENI. This CDR3 has 15 residues. V gave up 0 bases and J gave up 8 bases; unmatched junction bases: 5. CDR3 sequence (DNA): TGTGCCAGCTCACCACCGTGGACAGGGTGGGAAAAACTGTTTTTT. This sequence encodes CASSPPWTGWEKLFF.

V and J are TRBV7-2 and TRBJ2-6, with D maybe TRBD1 (5 bases). This CDR3 is built from 13 residues. Germline assignment: CDR1 SGHTA and CDR2 FQGNSA. Trimming stripped 11 bases from V and 2 bases from J, with 10 bases between. The CDR3 reads CASRVTGANVLTF. The CDR3 DNA is TGTGCCTCCAGGGTCACTGGGGCCAACGTCCTGACTTTC.

This clone came up a few times. The rearrangement links TRBV18 to TRBJ2-5; maybe TRBD2 (6 bases). CDR3 length: 13 residues. Germline-derived CDR1 and CDR2 are KGHSH and LQKENI. V lost 1 base to trimming and J lost 5 bases, with 8 bases between them. The CDR3 sequence is CASSPLADETQYF. The CDR3 DNA is TGTGCCAGCTCACCACTAGCGGATGAGACCCAGTACTTC.